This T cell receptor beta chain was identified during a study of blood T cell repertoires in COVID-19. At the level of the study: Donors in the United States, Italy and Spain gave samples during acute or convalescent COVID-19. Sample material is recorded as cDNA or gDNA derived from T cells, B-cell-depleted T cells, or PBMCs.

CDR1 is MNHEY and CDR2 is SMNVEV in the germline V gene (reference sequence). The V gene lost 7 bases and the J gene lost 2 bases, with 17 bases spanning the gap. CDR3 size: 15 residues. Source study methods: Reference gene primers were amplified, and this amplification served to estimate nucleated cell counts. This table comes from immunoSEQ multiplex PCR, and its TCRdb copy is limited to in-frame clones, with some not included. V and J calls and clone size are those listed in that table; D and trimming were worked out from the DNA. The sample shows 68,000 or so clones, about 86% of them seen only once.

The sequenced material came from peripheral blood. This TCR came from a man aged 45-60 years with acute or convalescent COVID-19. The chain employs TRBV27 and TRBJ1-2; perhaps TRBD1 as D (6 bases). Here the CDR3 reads CASIHAPGANYGYTF. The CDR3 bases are TGTGCCAGCATCCATGCCCCAGGGGCAAACTATGGCTACACCTTC.